These T cell receptor beta chains were read from a single sample in a study of shared clonotypes between healthy human individuals. TCRdb's table, derived via immunoSEQ multiplex PCR, lists solely in-frame clones and lacks some. The data show under 1,900,000 clones, less than 99% seen once. The sequencing input was naive CD4+ T cells sorted from blood. All receptors derive from a man between 25 and 39 years old in good health. The CDR3 runs from the conserved cysteine through the conserved F or W. D genes are given only for firm matches. The size of a clone is reported for some rows only, either as once, few or many, or as a class for expanded clones.

clone size | D gene | J gene | V gene | CDR3 length | CDR3 protein | CDR3 DNA
. | TRBD2 | TRBJ2-3 | TRBV19 | 13 | CASRLAGTDTQYF | TGTGCCAGTAGACTAGCGGGCACAGATACGCAGTATTTT
once | . | TRBJ2-7 | TRBV12-2 | 14 | CASRLPRGTHEQYF | TGTGCAAGTCGCTTACCCCGGGGGACCCACGAGCAGTACTTC
. | . | TRBJ2-1 | TRBV7-6 | 11 | CASMANNEQFF | TGTGCCAGCATGGCGAACAATGAGCAGTTCTTC
. | . | TRBJ1-1 | TRBV27 | 17 | CASSLSRAGFMNTEAFF | TGTGCCAGCAGTTTATCGAGGGCAGGGTTCATGAACACTGAAGCTTTCTTT
. | . | TRBJ2-5 | TRBV18 | 13 | CASSPGRGETQYF | TGTGCCAGCTCACCAGGACGAGGGGAGACCCAGTACTTC
. | TRBD2 | TRBJ2-1 | TRBV18 | 18 | CASSVRVAGVQGYNEQFF | TGTGCCAGCTCCGTAAGGGTAGCGGGAGTTCAGGGATACAATGAGCAGTTCTTC
once | TRBD2 | TRBJ2-4 | TRBV19 | 18 | CASSIMSAGGPGGNIQYF | TGTGCCAGTAGTATTATGTCGGCGGGAGGGCCCGGCGGAAACATTCAGTACTTC
. | . | TRBJ2-7 | TRBV18 | 13 | CASSPPSSYEQYF | TGTGCCAGCTCACCACCGTCTTCCTACGAGCAGTACTTC
. | TRBD2 | TRBJ2-2 | TRBV7-2 | 16 | CASSLWLAGKVGELFF | TGTGCCAGCAGCTTATGGCTAGCGGGAAAAGTCGGGGAGCTGTTTTTT
. | . | TRBJ2-1 | TRBV28 | 11 | CASSLQLEQFF | TGTGCCAGCAGTTTACAGCTAGAGCAGTTCTTC
. | . | TRBJ2-1 | TRBV25-1 | 13 | CASSVTGGNEQFF | TGTGCCAGCAGTGTCACTGGGGGGAATGAGCAGTTCTTC
once | . | TRBJ1-4 | TRBV5-1 | 13 | CASSGPANEKLFF | TGCGCCAGCTCCGGACCGGCAAATGAAAAACTGTTTTTT
. | TRBD2 | TRBJ2-1 | TRBV18 | 15 | CASSPPSGSINEQFF | TGTGCCAGCTCACCACCTAGCGGGAGTATCAATGAGCAGTTCTTC
. | TRBD2 | TRBJ2-1 | TRBV5-1 | 16 | CASSPGGAGGQSEQFF | TGCGCCAGCAGCCCCGGGGGAGCGGGAGGGCAAAGTGAGCAGTTCTTC
. | TRBD1 | TRBJ1-1 | TRBV27 | 14 | CASRLQGRYTEAFF | TGTGCCAGCAGACTACAGGGGAGGTACACTGAAGCTTTCTTT
. | . | TRBJ1-5 | TRBV7-7 | 16 | CASSLGSQDSNQPQHF | TGTGCTAGCAGCTTAGGCTCACAGGATAGCAATCAGCCCCAGCATTTT
. | . | TRBJ2-1 | TRBV7-8 | 14 | CASSSFGGRNEQFF | TGTGCCAGCAGCTCGTTCGGGGGCCGCAATGAGCAGTTCTTC
. | . | TRBJ2-5 | TRBV7-6 | 11 | CASSFKETQYF | TGTGCCAGCAGCTTCAAAGAGACCCAGTACTTC
. | . | TRBJ2-4 | TRBV29-1 | 12 | CSATDGKNIQYF | TGCAGCGCCACGGACGGGAAAAACATTCAGTACTTC
. | TRBD1 | TRBJ2-7 | TRBV28 | 15 | CASTRPQGASYEQYF | TGTGCCAGCACCAGGCCCCAGGGGGCTTCCTACGAGCAGTACTTC
once | . | TRBJ2-2 | TRBV6-1 | 15 | CASSVSPGSGGKLFF | TGTGCCAGCAGTGTTTCCCCCGGCTCTGGGGGCAAGCTGTTTTTT
. | . | TRBJ2-4 | TRBV14 | 15 | CASSQGVGRKNIQYF | TGTGCCAGCAGCCAAGGGGTTGGACGGAAAAACATTCAGTACTTC
. | . | TRBJ2-3 | TRBV5-1 | 16 | CASSFSGRGPTDTQYF | TGCGCCAGCAGCTTTAGTGGGCGGGGGCCCACAGATACGCAGTATTTT
. | . | TRBJ2-2 | TRBV9 | 9 | CAIPKELFF | TGTGCCATCCCTAAGGAGCTGTTTTTT
. | TRBD1 | TRBJ1-5 | TRBV6-1 | 15 | CASSVTGGSNQPQHF | TGTGCCAGCAGTGTAACAGGGGGGAGCAATCAGCCCCAGCATTTT
. | TRBD1 | TRBJ2-2 | TRBV10-3 | 13 | CAINPGGTGELFF | TGTGCCATCAACCCAGGGGGTACCGGGGAGCTGTTTTTT
. | TRBD1 | TRBJ1-4 | TRBV27 | 14 | CASSLTGVNEKLFF | TGTGCCAGCAGTTTAACAGGGGTGAATGAAAAACTGTTTTTT
. | . | TRBJ2-3 | TRBV5-1 | 13 | CASSVASEDTQYF | TGCGCCAGCAGCGTGGCTAGTGAAGATACGCAGTATTTT
. | TRBD1 | TRBJ2-7 | TRBV2 | 14 | CASSVSRDRGQQYF | TGTGCCAGCAGCGTATCCCGGGACAGGGGGCAGCAGTACTTC
. | TRBD1 | TRBJ2-1 | TRBV5-6 | 17 | CASSLLRGQGAVNEQFF | TGTGCCAGCAGCTTGTTAAGGGGACAGGGGGCTGTCAATGAGCAGTTCTTC
. | TRBD1 | TRBJ2-1 | TRBV4-2 | 17 | CASSQVGEGQGSFEQFF | TGTGCCAGCAGCCAAGTGGGAGAGGGACAGGGCAGCTTTGAGCAGTTCTTC
. | TRBD1 | TRBJ2-7 | TRBV11-2 | 12 | CASSLVGTGQYF | TGTGCCAGCAGCTTAGTCGGGACAGGACAGTACTTC
. | TRBD1 | TRBJ1-2 | TRBV19 | 18 | CASTYAGIKGARGYGYTF | TGTGCCAGTACCTATGCAGGGATAAAGGGGGCGCGAGGCTATGGCTACACCTTC
. | . | TRBJ2-4 | TRBV29-1 | 14 | CSVEDIVAKNIQYF | TGCAGCGTTGAAGACATCGTAGCCAAAAACATTCAGTACTTC
. | . | TRBJ1-1 | TRBV7-3 | 14 | CASSLWGGNTEAFF | TGTGCCAGCAGCTTATGGGGAGGGAACACTGAAGCTTTCTTT
. | . | TRBJ2-7 | TRBV28 | 14 | CASWVRGREYEQYF | TGTGCCTCATGGGTGCGGGGGCGTGAATACGAGCAGTACTTC
. | . | TRBJ2-1 | TRBV25-1 | 16 | CASSEYGGSSYNEQFF | TGTGCCAGCAGTGAATATGGCGGAAGCTCCTACAATGAGCAGTTCTTC
. | TRBD2 | TRBJ2-1 | TRBV7-2 | 16 | CASSPLAGGPYNEQFF | TGTGCCAGCAGCCCACTAGCGGGGGGGCCCTACAATGAGCAGTTCTTC
. | TRBD2 | TRBJ2-2 | TRBV5-1 | 17 | CASSSTGLAGNTGELFF | TGCGCCAGCAGCTCCACAGGACTAGCGGGGAACACCGGGGAGCTGTTTTTT
. | TRBD1 | TRBJ2-3 | TRBV6-6 | 14 | CASTNRGLADTQYF | TGTGCCAGCACCAACAGGGGGCTAGCAGATACGCAGTATTTT
. | . | TRBJ2-4 | TRBV19 | 14 | CASSIRKNPNIQYF | TGTGCCAGTAGTATCAGAAAGAACCCGAACATTCAGTACTTC
. | TRBD1 | TRBJ2-5 | TRBV27 | 19 | CASSLRGQGPLLSQETQYF | TGTGCCAGCAGTTTGAGGGGACAGGGGCCCCTCCTGTCCCAAGAGACCCAGTACTTC
. | . | TRBJ2-6 | TRBV5-6 | 15 | CASSLVFSGANVLTF | TGTGCCAGCAGCTTGGTCTTTAGTGGGGCCAACGTCCTGACTTTC
. | . | TRBJ2-3 | TRBV7-8 | 17 | CASSLTPDTTSTDTQYF | TGTGCCAGCAGCTTAACTCCGGACACCACTAGCACAGATACGCAGTATTTT